This TCR beta chain was documented in a study of blood T cell repertoires in COVID-19. As for the study in general: The United States, Italy and Spain supplied acute and convalescent COVID-19 samples. T cells, B-cell-depleted T cells, or PBMCs provided the cDNA or gDNA that served as material.

In the original analysis: From reference gene primer amplification, estimates of nucleated cell counts were derived. Profiling relied on immunoSEQ multiplex PCR, and the TCRdb table lists in-frame clones only, not all of them. The DNA gave D and trimming, while V, J and clone size come from that table. Of about 290,000 clones in the sample, around four fifths are singletons; the top ten hold around 3.7%. The source of this sequence is a woman in her forties or fifties with active or convalescent COVID-19. Sequencing was performed on peripheral blood.

CDR3 nucleotide sequence: TGTGCCAGCAGCCCCAGGGGACTAGTACCGACCGAGCAGTACTTC. The encoded protein is CASSPRGLVPTEQYF. The rearrangement links TRBV9 to TRBJ2-7, with TRBD2 matching 8 bases. The CDR3 extends over 15 amino acids. Germline CDR1 and CDR2: SGDLS and YYNGEE. J lost 6 bases, V lost 4 bases, and 12 bases had no gene match.